Listed below are T cell receptor beta chains from one sample, sequenced in a study of blood T cell repertoires in COVID-19. Sequencing was performed with immunoSEQ multiplex PCR; in TCRdb, only in-frame clones are kept and a portion is missing. Among more than 400,000 clones listed, roughly nine tenths were seen once. The sequencing input was PBMCs or T cells enriched from blood (not recorded which). The receptors originated from a woman under 30 who had recovered from COVID-19. Each CDR3 is given with its conserved first and last residue. A D gene is named only where the DNA matches it firmly. The size field is filled for only some rows; it gives once, few, many or a size class.

CDR3 length: 14
V gene: TRBV7-9
J gene: TRBJ1-1
D gene: TRBD1
clone size: NA
CDR3 DNA: TGTGCCAGCAGCAGGGGGGACAGGTGGACTGAAGCTTTCTTT
CDR3 protein: CASSRGDRWTEAFF

CDR3 length: 15
V gene: TRBV7-2
J gene: TRBJ1-6
D gene: TRBD1
clone size: NA
CDR3 DNA: TGTGCCAGCAGCCCCCGAGGGACAGGCGATTCACCCCTCCACTTT
CDR3 protein: CASSPRGTGDSPLHF

CDR3 length: 15
V gene: TRBV6-2/TRBV6-3
J gene: TRBJ2-2
D gene: NA
clone size: NA
CDR3 DNA: TGTGCCAGCAGTTACAGGCAGGTGAACACCGGGGAGCTGTTTTTT
CDR3 protein: CASSYRQVNTGELFF

CDR3 length: 15
V gene: TRBV27
J gene: TRBJ2-7
D gene: NA
clone size: NA
CDR3 DNA: TGTGCCAGCAGGCTAGGGGGCCGGGAGTCCTACGAGCAGTACTTC
CDR3 protein: CASRLGGRESYEQYF

CDR3 length: 14
V gene: TRBV28
J gene: TRBJ1-3
D gene: NA
clone size: NA
CDR3 DNA: TGTGCCAGCACCTTGGGGGGGTCTGGAAACACCATATATTTT
CDR3 protein: CASTLGGSGNTIYF

CDR3 length: 17
V gene: TRBV19
J gene: TRBJ1-3
D gene: NA
clone size: NA
CDR3 DNA: TGTGCCAGTCTCCCGGTAGGCGACAGATTCTCTGGAAACACCATATATTTT
CDR3 protein: CASLPVGDRFSGNTIYF

CDR3 length: 12
V gene: TRBV7-8
J gene: TRBJ1-2
D gene: NA
clone size: NA
CDR3 DNA: TGTGCCAGCAGCCCTGGAGACTATGGCTACACCTTC
CDR3 protein: CASSPGDYGYTF

CDR3 length: 15
V gene: TRBV7-7
J gene: TRBJ1-6
D gene: TRBD1
clone size: NA
CDR3 DNA: TGTGCCAGCAGCTTAGGCACAGGGGACGGGTCACCCCTCCACTTT
CDR3 protein: CASSLGTGDGSPLHF

CDR3 length: 14
V gene: TRBV7-9
J gene: TRBJ1-5
D gene: NA
clone size: NA
CDR3 DNA: TGTGCCAGCAGCGACAGCTATAGCAATCAGCCCCAGCATTTT
CDR3 protein: CASSDSYSNQPQHF

CDR3 length: 14
V gene: TRBV6-5
J gene: TRBJ2-7
D gene: TRBD1
clone size: NA
CDR3 DNA: TGTGCCAGCAGTTACTTGGGACAGACCTACGAGCAGTACTTC
CDR3 protein: CASSYLGQTYEQYF

CDR3 length: 13
V gene: TRBV5-4
J gene: TRBJ1-4
D gene: TRBD1
clone size: few
CDR3 DNA: TGTGCCAGCAGCCGGGACAGGGGTGAAAAACTGTTTTTT
CDR3 protein: CASSRDRGEKLFF

CDR3 length: 18
V gene: TRBV28
J gene: TRBJ1-3
D gene: TRBD1
clone size: once
CDR3 DNA: TGTGCCGGTCGCCGGGACAGGGTTCCCCATCGCTCTGGAAACACCATATATTTT
CDR3 protein: CAGRRDRVPHRSGNTIYF

CDR3 length: 15
V gene: TRBV4-1
J gene: TRBJ1-5
D gene: NA
clone size: once
CDR3 DNA: TGCGCCAGCAGCCAAGTGAGAGGGAGCAATCAGCCCCAGCATTTT
CDR3 protein: CASSQVRGSNQPQHF

CDR3 length: 16
V gene: TRBV28
J gene: TRBJ1-5
D gene: NA
clone size: NA
CDR3 DNA: TGTGCCAGCAGTTTGAGGTCGGGACTGGTCTACCAGCCCCAGCATTTT
CDR3 protein: CASSLRSGLVYQPQHF

CDR3 length: 15
V gene: TRBV5-1
J gene: TRBJ1-4
D gene: TRBD1
clone size: NA
CDR3 DNA: TGCGCCAGCAGCCCAGGGGGCATTGCTAATGAAAAACTGTTTTTT
CDR3 protein: CASSPGGIANEKLFF

CDR3 length: 12
V gene: TRBV13
J gene: TRBJ1-1
D gene: NA
clone size: NA
CDR3 DNA: TGTGCCAGCAGCCCAGGGTTCAGGGAAGCTTTCTTT
CDR3 protein: CASSPGFREAFF

CDR3 length: 15
V gene: TRBV5-1
J gene: TRBJ2-4
D gene: NA
clone size: NA
CDR3 DNA: TGCGCCAGCAGGGTAGGGGTCATAGCCAAAAACATTCAGTACTTC
CDR3 protein: CASRVGVIAKNIQYF

CDR3 length: 17
V gene: TRBV7-9
J gene: TRBJ2-5
D gene: NA
clone size: NA
CDR3 DNA: TGTGCCAGCAGCTTAGCCAAGTTATTACGGGCCCAGGAGGCCCAGTACTTC
CDR3 protein: CASSLAKLLRAQEAQYF

CDR3 length: 14
V gene: TRBV2
J gene: TRBJ1-1
D gene: TRBD1
clone size: NA
CDR3 DNA: TGTGCCAGCAGTGAAGCCAGGGGGCGGACTGAAGCTTTCTTT
CDR3 protein: CASSEARGRTEAFF

CDR3 length: 15
V gene: TRBV5-1
J gene: TRBJ1-1
D gene: NA
clone size: NA
CDR3 DNA: TGCGCCAGCAGCCGGGTTTATAGAGCCGACACTGAAGCTTTCTTT
CDR3 protein: CASSRVYRADTEAFF

CDR3 length: 15
V gene: TRBV7-9
J gene: TRBJ2-2
D gene: NA
clone size: NA
CDR3 DNA: TGTGCCAGCAGCTCACCTACGAGATCACCCGGGGAGCTGTTTTTT
CDR3 protein: CASSSPTRSPGELFF

CDR3 length: 18
V gene: TRBV4-1
J gene: TRBJ2-3
D gene: TRBD2
clone size: few
CDR3 DNA: TGCGCCAGCAGCCAAGTAACTAGCGGGGGGGCAAAAACAGATACGCAGTATTTT
CDR3 protein: CASSQVTSGGAKTDTQYF

CDR3 length: 13
V gene: TRBV29-1
J gene: TRBJ1-5
D gene: TRBD1
clone size: NA
CDR3 DNA: TGCAGCGTCGGACAGGGGGCAGGACAGCCCCAGCATTTT
CDR3 protein: CSVGQGAGQPQHF

CDR3 length: 15
V gene: TRBV11-2
J gene: TRBJ1-3
D gene: TRBD1
clone size: NA
CDR3 DNA: TGTGCCAGCAGCCGGGACAGGGCGACCGGAAACACCATATATTTT
CDR3 protein: CASSRDRATGNTIYF

CDR3 length: 15
V gene: TRBV18
J gene: TRBJ2-3
D gene: NA
clone size: NA
CDR3 DNA: TGTGCCAGCTCACACCAGGGAATAGTCACAGATACGCAGTATTTT
CDR3 protein: CASSHQGIVTDTQYF

CDR3 length: 14
V gene: TRBV6-5
J gene: TRBJ1-5
D gene: NA
clone size: NA
CDR3 DNA: TGTGCCAGCAGTTCGGCTTGGGCCAATCAGCCCCAGCATTTT
CDR3 protein: CASSSAWANQPQHF

CDR3 length: 13
V gene: TRBV5-4
J gene: TRBJ1-1
D gene: NA
clone size: NA
CDR3 DNA: TGTGCCAGCAGCTCCGGAGGGCTCGCTGAAGCTTTCTTT
CDR3 protein: CASSSGGLAEAFF